This TCR beta chain stems from a study of monozygotic twins with inflammatory bowel disease. An amount of roughly 3,500 ng of total RNA was used for each TCR library. Molecular identifiers with 6-nucleotide sample barcodes were added during cDNA synthesis via template switching. For each CDR3 protein, TCRdb gives one entry from its re-call of the 5' RACE reads, without DNA. This sample's clone table lists about 350,000 distinct CDR3 sequences. The CDR3 loop spans 18 amino acids. Germline values: CDR1 MGHRA, CDR2 YSYEKL. V is TRBV4-1 and J is TRBJ2-3. The specimen was blood. This clonotype was sampled from a human donor with ulcerative colitis or Crohn's disease, or a healthy co-twin of an affected twin (not recorded which). The CDR3 sequence: CASSQGRAFAPRADTQYF.